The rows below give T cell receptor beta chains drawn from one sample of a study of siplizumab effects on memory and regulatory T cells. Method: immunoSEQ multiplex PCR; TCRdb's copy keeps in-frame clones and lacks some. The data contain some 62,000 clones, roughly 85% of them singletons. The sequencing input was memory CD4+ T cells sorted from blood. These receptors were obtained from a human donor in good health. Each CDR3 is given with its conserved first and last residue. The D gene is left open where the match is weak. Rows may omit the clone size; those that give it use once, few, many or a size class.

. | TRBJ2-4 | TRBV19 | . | CASMKAGDLAKNIQYF | TGTGCCAGTATGAAAGCAGGGGACCTAGCCAAAAACATTCAGTACTTC
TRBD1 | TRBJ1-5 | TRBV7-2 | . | CASSLVGRGRSNQPQHF | TGTGCCAGCAGCTTAGTCGGCAGGGGGCGTAGCAATCAGCCCCAGCATTTT
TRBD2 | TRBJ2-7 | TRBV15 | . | CATSRELTSGSYEQYF | TGTGCCACCAGCAGAGAACTGACTAGCGGTTCCTACGAGCAGTACTTC
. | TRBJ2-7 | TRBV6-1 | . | CASGADLYEQYF | TGTGCCAGCGGGGCAGACCTCTACGAGCAGTACTTC
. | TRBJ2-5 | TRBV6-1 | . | CASSEFGFGTQYF | TGTGCCAGCAGTGAATTTGGCTTCGGGACCCAGTACTTC
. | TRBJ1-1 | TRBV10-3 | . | CASVPGTMGRATEAFF | TGTGCCAGCGTACCCGGGACAATGGGGAGGGCCACTGAAGCTTTCTTT
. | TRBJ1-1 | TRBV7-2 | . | CATLYSMNTEAFF | TGTGCCACGCTATATTCAATGAACACTGAAGCTTTCTTT
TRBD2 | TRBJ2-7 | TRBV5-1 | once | CASSLGTSGRNEQYF | TGCGCCAGCAGCTTGGGGACTAGCGGGAGAAACGAGCAGTACTTC
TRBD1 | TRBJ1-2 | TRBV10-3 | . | CAISDRGQGYTF | TGTGCCATCAGTGACAGGGGGCAGGGCTACACCTTC
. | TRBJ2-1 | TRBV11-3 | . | CASSLHPQGYEQFF | TGTGCCAGCAGCTTACATCCCCAAGGGTATGAGCAGTTCTTC
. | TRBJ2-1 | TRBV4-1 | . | CASSQDPSRQTAEQFF | TGCGCCAGCAGCCAAGATCCGTCCAGGCAAACCGCGGAGCAGTTCTTC
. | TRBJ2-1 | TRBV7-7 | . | CASSLSGVPNEQFF | TGTGCCAGCAGCTTATCAGGGGTACCCAATGAGCAGTTCTTC
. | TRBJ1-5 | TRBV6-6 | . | CASSYGGGGNQPQHF | TGTGCCAGCAGTTACGGCGGGGGCGGCAATCAGCCCCAGCATTTT
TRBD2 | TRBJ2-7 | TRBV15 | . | CATSREGAGGPDEQYF | TGTGCCACCAGCAGAGAGGGGGCGGGAGGGCCTGACGAGCAGTACTTC
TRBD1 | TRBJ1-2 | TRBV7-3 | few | CASSSNPGQGEDYGYTF | TGTGCCAGCAGCTCAAACCCAGGACAGGGGGAGGACTATGGCTACACCTTC
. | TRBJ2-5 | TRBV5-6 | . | CASSWAGSGTQYF | TGTGCCAGCAGCTGGGCAGGGTCGGGGACCCAGTACTTC
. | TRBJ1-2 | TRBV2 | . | CASSETNYGYTF | TGTGCCAGCAGTGAGACTAACTATGGCTACACCTTC
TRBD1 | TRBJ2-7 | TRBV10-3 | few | CAIRDRASSYEQYF | TGTGCCATCAGGGACAGGGCTAGCTCCTACGAGCAGTACTTC
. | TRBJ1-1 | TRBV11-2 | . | CASSLSRTDRAEAFF | TGTGCCAGCAGCTTGTCCCGGACTGATCGCGCTGAAGCTTTCTTT
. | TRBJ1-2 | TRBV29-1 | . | CSVEELKFQVYGYTF | TGCAGCGTTGAAGAACTTAAGTTTCAGGTCTATGGCTACACCTTC
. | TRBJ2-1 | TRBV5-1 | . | CASSLVSSNNEQFF | TGCGCCAGCAGCTTGGTGTCCTCGAACAATGAGCAGTTCTTC
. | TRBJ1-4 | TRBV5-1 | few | CASSLAPRNEKLFF | TGCGCCAGCAGCTTGGCCCCCAGAAATGAAAAACTGTTTTTT
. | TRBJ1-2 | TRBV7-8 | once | CASSLAGAVTF | TGTGCCAGCAGCTTAGCGGGGGCTGTCACCTTC